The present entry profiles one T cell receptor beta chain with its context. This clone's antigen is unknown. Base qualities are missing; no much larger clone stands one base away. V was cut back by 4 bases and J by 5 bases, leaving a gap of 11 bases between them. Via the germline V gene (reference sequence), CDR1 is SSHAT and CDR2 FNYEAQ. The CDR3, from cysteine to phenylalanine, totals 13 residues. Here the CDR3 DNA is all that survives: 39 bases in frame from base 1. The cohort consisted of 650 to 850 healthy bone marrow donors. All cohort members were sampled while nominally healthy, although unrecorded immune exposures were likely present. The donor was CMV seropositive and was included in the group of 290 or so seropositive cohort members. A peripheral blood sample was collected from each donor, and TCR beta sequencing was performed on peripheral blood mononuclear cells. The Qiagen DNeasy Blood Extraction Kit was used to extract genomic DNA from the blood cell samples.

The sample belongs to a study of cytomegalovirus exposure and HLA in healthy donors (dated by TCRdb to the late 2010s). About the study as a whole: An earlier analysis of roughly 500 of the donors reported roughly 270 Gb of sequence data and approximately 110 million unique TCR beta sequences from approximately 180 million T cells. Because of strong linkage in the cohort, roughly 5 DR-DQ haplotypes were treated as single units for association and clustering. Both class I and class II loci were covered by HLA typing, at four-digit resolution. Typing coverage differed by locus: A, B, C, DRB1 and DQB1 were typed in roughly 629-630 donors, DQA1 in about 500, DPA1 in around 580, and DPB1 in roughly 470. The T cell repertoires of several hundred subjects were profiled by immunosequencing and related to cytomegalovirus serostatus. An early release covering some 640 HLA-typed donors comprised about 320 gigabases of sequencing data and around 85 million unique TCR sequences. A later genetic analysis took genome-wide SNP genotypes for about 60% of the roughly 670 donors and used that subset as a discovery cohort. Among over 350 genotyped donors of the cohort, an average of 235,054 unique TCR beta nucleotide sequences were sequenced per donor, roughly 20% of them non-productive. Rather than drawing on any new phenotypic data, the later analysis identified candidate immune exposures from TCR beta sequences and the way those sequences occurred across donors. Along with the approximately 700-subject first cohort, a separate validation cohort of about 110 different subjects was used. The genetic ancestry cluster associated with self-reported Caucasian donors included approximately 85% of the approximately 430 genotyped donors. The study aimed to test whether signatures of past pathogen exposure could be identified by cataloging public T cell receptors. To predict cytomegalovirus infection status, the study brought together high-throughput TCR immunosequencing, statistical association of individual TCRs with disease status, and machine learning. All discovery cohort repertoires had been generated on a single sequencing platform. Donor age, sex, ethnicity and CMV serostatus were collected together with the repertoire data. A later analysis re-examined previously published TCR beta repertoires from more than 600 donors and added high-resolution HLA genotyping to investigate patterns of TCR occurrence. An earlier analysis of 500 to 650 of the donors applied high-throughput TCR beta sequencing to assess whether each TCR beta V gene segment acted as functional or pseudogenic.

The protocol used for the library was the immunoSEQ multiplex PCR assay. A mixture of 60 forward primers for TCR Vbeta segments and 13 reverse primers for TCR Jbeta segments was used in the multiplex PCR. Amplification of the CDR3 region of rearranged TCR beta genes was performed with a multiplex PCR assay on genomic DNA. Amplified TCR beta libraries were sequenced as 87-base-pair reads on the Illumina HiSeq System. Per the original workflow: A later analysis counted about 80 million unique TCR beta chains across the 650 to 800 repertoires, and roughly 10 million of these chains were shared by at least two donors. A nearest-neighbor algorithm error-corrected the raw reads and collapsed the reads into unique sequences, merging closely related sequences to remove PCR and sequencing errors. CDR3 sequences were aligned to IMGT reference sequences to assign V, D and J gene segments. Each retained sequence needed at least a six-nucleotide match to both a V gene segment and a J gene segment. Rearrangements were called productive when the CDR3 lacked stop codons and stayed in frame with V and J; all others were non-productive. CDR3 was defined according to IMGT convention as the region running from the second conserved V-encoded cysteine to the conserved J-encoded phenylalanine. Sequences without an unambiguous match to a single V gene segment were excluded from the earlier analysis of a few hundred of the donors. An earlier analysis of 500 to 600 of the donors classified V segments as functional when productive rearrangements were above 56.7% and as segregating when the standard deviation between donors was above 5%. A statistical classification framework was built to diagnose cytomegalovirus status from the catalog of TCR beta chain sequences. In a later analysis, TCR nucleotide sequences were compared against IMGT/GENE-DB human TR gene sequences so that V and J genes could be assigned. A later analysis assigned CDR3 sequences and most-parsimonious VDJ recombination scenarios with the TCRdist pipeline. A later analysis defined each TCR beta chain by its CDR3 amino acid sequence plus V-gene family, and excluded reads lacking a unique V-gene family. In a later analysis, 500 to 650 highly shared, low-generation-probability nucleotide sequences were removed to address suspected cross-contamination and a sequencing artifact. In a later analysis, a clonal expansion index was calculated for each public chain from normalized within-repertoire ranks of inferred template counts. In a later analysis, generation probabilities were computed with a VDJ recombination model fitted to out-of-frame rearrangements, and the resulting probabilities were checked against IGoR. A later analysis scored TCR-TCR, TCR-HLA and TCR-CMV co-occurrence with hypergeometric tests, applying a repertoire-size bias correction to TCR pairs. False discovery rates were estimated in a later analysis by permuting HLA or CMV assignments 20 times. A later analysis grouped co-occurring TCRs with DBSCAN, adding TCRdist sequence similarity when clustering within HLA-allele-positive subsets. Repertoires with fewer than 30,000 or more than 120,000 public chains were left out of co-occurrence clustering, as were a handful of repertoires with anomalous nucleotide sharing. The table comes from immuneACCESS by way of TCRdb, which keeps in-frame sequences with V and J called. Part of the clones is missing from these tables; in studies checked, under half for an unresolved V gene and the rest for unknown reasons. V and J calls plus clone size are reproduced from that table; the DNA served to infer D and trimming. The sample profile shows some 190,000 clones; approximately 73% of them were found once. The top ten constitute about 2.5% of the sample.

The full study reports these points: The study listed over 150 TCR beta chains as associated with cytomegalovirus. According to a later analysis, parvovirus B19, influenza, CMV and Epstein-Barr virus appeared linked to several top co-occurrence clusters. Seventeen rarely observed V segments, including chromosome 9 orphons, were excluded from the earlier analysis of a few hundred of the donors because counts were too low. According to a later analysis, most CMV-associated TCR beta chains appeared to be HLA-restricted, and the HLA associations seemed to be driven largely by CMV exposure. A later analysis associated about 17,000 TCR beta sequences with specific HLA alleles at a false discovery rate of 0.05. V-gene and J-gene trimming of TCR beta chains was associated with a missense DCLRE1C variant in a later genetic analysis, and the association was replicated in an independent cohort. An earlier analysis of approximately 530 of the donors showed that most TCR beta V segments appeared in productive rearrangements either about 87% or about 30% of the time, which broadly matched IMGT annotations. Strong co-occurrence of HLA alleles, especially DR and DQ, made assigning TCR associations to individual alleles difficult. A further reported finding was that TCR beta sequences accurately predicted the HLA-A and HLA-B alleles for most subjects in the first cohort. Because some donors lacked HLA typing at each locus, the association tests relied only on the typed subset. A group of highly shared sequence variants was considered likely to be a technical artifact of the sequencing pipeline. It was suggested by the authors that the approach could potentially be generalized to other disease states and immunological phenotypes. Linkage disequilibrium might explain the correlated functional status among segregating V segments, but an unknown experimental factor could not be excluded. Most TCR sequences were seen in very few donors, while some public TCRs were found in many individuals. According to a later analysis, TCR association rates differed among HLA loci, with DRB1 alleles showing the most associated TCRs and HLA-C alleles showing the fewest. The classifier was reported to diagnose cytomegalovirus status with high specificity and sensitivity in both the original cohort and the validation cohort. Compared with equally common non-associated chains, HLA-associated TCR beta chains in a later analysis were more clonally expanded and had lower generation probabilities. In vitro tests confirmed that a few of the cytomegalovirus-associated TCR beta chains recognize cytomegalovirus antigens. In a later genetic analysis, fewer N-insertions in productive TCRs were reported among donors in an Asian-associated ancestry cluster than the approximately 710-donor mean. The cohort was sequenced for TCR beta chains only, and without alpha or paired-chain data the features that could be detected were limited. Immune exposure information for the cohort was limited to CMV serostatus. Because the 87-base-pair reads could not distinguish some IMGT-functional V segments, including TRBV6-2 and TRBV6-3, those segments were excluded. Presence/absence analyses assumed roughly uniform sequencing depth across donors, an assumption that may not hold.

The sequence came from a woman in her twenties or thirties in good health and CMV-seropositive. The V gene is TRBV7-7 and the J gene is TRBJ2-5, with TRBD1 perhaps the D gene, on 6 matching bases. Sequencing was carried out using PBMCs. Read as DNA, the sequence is TGTGCCAGCAGCTCTCAGGGGCGGGAGACCCAGTACTTC. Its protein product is CASSSQGRETQYF.